The rows below give T cell receptor beta chains drawn from one sample of a study of shared clonotypes between healthy human individuals. TCRdb keeps only in-frame clones here, not all; method: immunoSEQ multiplex PCR. The profile shows 2 million to 3 million clones, roughly 93% of them singletons. The sequenced sample was naive CD4+ T cells from PBMCs. The receptors derive from a man aged 18 to 35 in good health. Some clones in this sample may be carry-over from other donors' samples. The CDR3 runs from the conserved cysteine through the conserved F or W. The D gene is left open where the match is weak. Only some rows state a clone size, as once, few, many or a class for expanded clones.

v_gene: TRBV29-1
d_gene: .
len: 15
abundance: .
j_gene: TRBJ1-1
CDR3aa: CSVEAAQFMNTEAFF
CDR3nt: TGCAGCGTTGAGGCGGCCCAATTCATGAACACTGAAGCTTTCTTT

v_gene: TRBV6-4
d_gene: .
len: 17
abundance: .
j_gene: TRBJ2-5
CDR3aa: CASSDPPRWDNQETQYF
CDR3nt: TGTGCCAGCAGTGATCCACCCCGCTGGGACAACCAAGAGACCCAGTACTTC

v_gene: TRBV25-1
d_gene: .
len: 15
abundance: .
j_gene: TRBJ2-3
CDR3aa: CASSEYWASLDTQYF
CDR3nt: TGTGCCAGCAGTGAATACTGGGCATCTCTGGATACGCAGTATTTT

v_gene: TRBV5-1
d_gene: TRBD1
len: 15
abundance: .
j_gene: TRBJ1-1
CDR3aa: CASSFFGTGATEAFF
CDR3nt: TGCGCCAGCAGCTTCTTCGGGACAGGGGCTACTGAAGCTTTCTTT

v_gene: TRBV6-1
d_gene: .
len: 13
abundance: .
j_gene: TRBJ1-5
CDR3aa: CASNPGPNQPQHF
CDR3nt: TGTGCCAGCAATCCGGGCCCAAATCAGCCCCAGCATTTT

v_gene: TRBV28
d_gene: TRBD1
len: 16
abundance: .
j_gene: TRBJ1-1
CDR3aa: CASSSPWGTANTEAFF
CDR3nt: TGTGCCAGCAGTTCCCCTTGGGGGACAGCGAACACTGAAGCTTTCTTT

v_gene: TRBV2
d_gene: .
len: 12
abundance: .
j_gene: TRBJ2-1
CDR3aa: CASRGTGWEQFF
CDR3nt: TGTGCCAGCAGGGGAACAGGTTGGGAGCAGTTCTTC

v_gene: TRBV5-4
d_gene: .
len: 13
abundance: .
j_gene: TRBJ1-2
CDR3aa: CASSVDTIYGYTF
CDR3nt: TGTGCCAGCAGCGTGGACACCATTTATGGCTACACCTTC

v_gene: TRBV6-5
d_gene: TRBD1
len: 14
abundance: .
j_gene: TRBJ2-7
CDR3aa: CASSPHRGSGEQYF
CDR3nt: TGTGCCAGCAGTCCCCACAGGGGGTCGGGCGAGCAGTACTTC

v_gene: TRBV5-5
d_gene: TRBD2
len: 14
abundance: .
j_gene: TRBJ2-1
CDR3aa: CASSPRAAGDEQFF
CDR3nt: TGTGCCAGCAGCCCCCGGGCTGCGGGGGATGAGCAGTTCTTC

v_gene: TRBV6-5
d_gene: TRBD1
len: 14
abundance: .
j_gene: TRBJ1-1
CDR3aa: CASSRRDRAIATFF
CDR3nt: TGTGCCAGCAGTCGCCGGGACAGGGCCATCGCAACTTTCTTT

v_gene: TRBV5-4
d_gene: .
len: 14
abundance: .
j_gene: TRBJ2-7
CDR3aa: CASSRSGNAYEQYF
CDR3nt: TGTGCCAGCAGCCGTAGCGGAAATGCCTACGAGCAGTACTTC

v_gene: TRBV7-9
d_gene: .
len: 15
abundance: .
j_gene: TRBJ2-7
CDR3aa: CASSSDRGGSYEQYF
CDR3nt: TGTGCCAGCAGCTCAGACAGGGGAGGGTCCTACGAGCAGTACTTC

v_gene: TRBV29-1
d_gene: TRBD2
len: 17
abundance: once
j_gene: TRBJ2-1
CDR3aa: CSVDPGAGTSGGNEQFF
CDR3nt: TGCAGCGTTGACCCCGGAGCCGGGACTAGCGGGGGTAATGAGCAGTTCTTC

v_gene: TRBV7-3
d_gene: .
len: 13
abundance: once
j_gene: TRBJ2-1
CDR3aa: CASSSPGVHEQFF
CDR3nt: TGTGCCAGCAGCTCGCCGGGGGTCCATGAGCAGTTCTTC

v_gene: TRBV7-2
d_gene: .
len: 15
abundance: .
j_gene: TRBJ2-2
CDR3aa: CASSLDRANTGELFF
CDR3nt: TGTGCCAGCAGCTTAGATCGAGCGAACACCGGGGAGCTGTTTTTT

v_gene: TRBV6-6
d_gene: .
len: 12
abundance: once
j_gene: TRBJ1-5
CDR3aa: CASSYEVQPQHF
CDR3nt: TGTGCCAGCAGTTACGAGGTTCAGCCCCAGCATTTT

v_gene: TRBV5-6
d_gene: .
len: 14
abundance: .
j_gene: TRBJ2-2
CDR3aa: CASGFLVNTGELFF
CDR3nt: TGTGCCAGCGGATTTTTAGTCAACACCGGGGAGCTGTTTTTT

v_gene: TRBV10-3
d_gene: TRBD2
len: 14
abundance: .
j_gene: TRBJ2-5
CDR3aa: CAIRDSGSTETQYF
CDR3nt: TGTGCCATCAGAGATAGCGGGAGTACGGAGACCCAGTACTTC

v_gene: TRBV27
d_gene: TRBD1
len: 15
abundance: .
j_gene: TRBJ2-7
CDR3aa: CASSFGTGGTYEQYF
CDR3nt: TGTGCCAGCAGTTTCGGGACAGGGGGGACCTACGAGCAGTACTTC

v_gene: TRBV6-5
d_gene: .
len: 14
abundance: once
j_gene: TRBJ1-5
CDR3aa: CASHGVGLGQAQHF
CDR3nt: TGTGCCAGCCACGGGGTGGGCTTGGGGCAGGCCCAGCATTTT

v_gene: TRBV11-2
d_gene: .
len: 16
abundance: .
j_gene: TRBJ2-2
CDR3aa: CASSLETAGNTGELFF
CDR3nt: TGTGCCAGCAGCTTAGAAACAGCGGGGAACACCGGGGAGCTGTTTTTT

v_gene: TRBV6-5
d_gene: .
len: 15
abundance: .
j_gene: TRBJ1-2
CDR3aa: CASLKGDERRNGYTF
CDR3nt: TGTGCCAGCCTAAAGGGGGACGAAAGACGGAATGGCTACACCTTC

v_gene: TRBV5-1
d_gene: TRBD1
len: 14
abundance: .
j_gene: TRBJ2-7
CDR3aa: CASGPGQVIYEQYF
CDR3nt: TGCGCCAGCGGACCGGGACAGGTGATCTACGAGCAGTACTTC

v_gene: TRBV4-1
d_gene: TRBD2
len: 17
abundance: .
j_gene: TRBJ2-5
CDR3aa: CASSQLGGGRAQETQYF
CDR3nt: TGCGCCAGCAGCCAATTGGGTGGCGGGAGGGCCCAAGAGACCCAGTACTTC

v_gene: TRBV15
d_gene: .
len: 15
abundance: .
j_gene: TRBJ1-3
CDR3aa: CATSAGLPGGNTIYF
CDR3nt: TGTGCCACCAGCGCGGGACTCCCGGGGGGAAACACCATATATTTT

v_gene: TRBV19
d_gene: .
len: 16
abundance: .
j_gene: TRBJ2-1
CDR3aa: CASSIDEERAYNEQFF
CDR3nt: TGTGCCAGTAGTATAGATGAGGAGCGGGCCTACAATGAGCAGTTCTTC

v_gene: TRBV5-1
d_gene: .
len: 16
abundance: .
j_gene: TRBJ1-4
CDR3aa: CASSLTSDNDYEKLFF
CDR3nt: TGCGCCAGCAGCTTGACATCGGATAATGACTATGAAAAACTGTTTTTT

v_gene: TRBV28
d_gene: .
len: 11
abundance: .
j_gene: TRBJ1-4
CDR3aa: CATGRREKLFF
CDR3nt: TGTGCCACCGGACGGAGGGAAAAACTGTTTTTT

v_gene: TRBV18
d_gene: TRBD2
len: 16
abundance: .
j_gene: TRBJ2-1
CDR3aa: CASSPRETSGRGEQFF
CDR3nt: TGTGCCAGCTCACCACGGGAGACTAGCGGGAGGGGTGAGCAGTTCTTC

v_gene: TRBV9
d_gene: .
len: 15
abundance: once
j_gene: TRBJ1-3
CDR3aa: CASAPGGRDKAAIYF
CDR3nt: TGTGCCAGCGCGCCCGGGGGGCGGGACAAGGCGGCCATATATTTT

v_gene: TRBV7-2
d_gene: .
len: 13
abundance: .
j_gene: TRBJ2-2
CDR3aa: CASSVLRPGELFF
CDR3nt: TGTGCCAGCAGCGTTCTAAGACCCGGGGAGCTGTTTTTT

v_gene: TRBV5-1
d_gene: TRBD2
len: 14
abundance: .
j_gene: TRBJ2-1
CDR3aa: CASNLLAGVPEQFF
CDR3nt: TGCGCCAGCAACCTTCTAGCGGGAGTGCCTGAGCAGTTCTTC

v_gene: TRBV9
d_gene: .
len: 13
abundance: .
j_gene: TRBJ1-5
CDR3aa: CASSGTGNQPQHF
CDR3nt: TGTGCCAGCAGCGGGACAGGCAATCAGCCCCAGCATTTT

v_gene: TRBV29-1
d_gene: .
len: 11
abundance: .
j_gene: TRBJ2-2
CDR3aa: CSVENTGELFF
CDR3nt: TGCAGCGTTGAGAACACCGGGGAGCTGTTTTTT

v_gene: TRBV27
d_gene: .
len: 14
abundance: .
j_gene: TRBJ2-7
CDR3aa: CASSLGLRYYEQYF
CDR3nt: TGTGCCAGCAGCCTAGGACTGCGGTACTACGAGCAGTACTTC

v_gene: TRBV7-6
d_gene: .
len: 16
abundance: .
j_gene: TRBJ2-2
CDR3aa: CASSSKGLANTGELFF
CDR3nt: TGTGCCAGCAGCTCTAAGGGGCTAGCGAACACCGGGGAGCTGTTTTTT

v_gene: TRBV29-1
d_gene: TRBD2
len: 14
abundance: .
j_gene: TRBJ2-3
CDR3aa: CSVALAGRTDTQYF
CDR3nt: TGCAGCGTTGCCCTAGCGGGAAGAACAGATACGCAGTATTTT

v_gene: TRBV27
d_gene: .
len: 16
abundance: .
j_gene: TRBJ1-1
CDR3aa: CASSLLARGPGTEAFF
CDR3nt: TGTGCCAGCAGTTTATTGGCAAGAGGGCCGGGAACTGAAGCTTTCTTT

v_gene: TRBV5-1
d_gene: .
len: 15
abundance: .
j_gene: TRBJ2-5
CDR3aa: CASSLGGPPAETQYF
CDR3nt: TGCGCCAGCAGCTTGGGTGGGCCCCCGGCGGAGACCCAGTACTTC

v_gene: TRBV19
d_gene: TRBD1
len: 17
abundance: .
j_gene: TRBJ1-2
CDR3aa: CASTGGGFIFANYGYTF
CDR3nt: TGTGCCAGTACCGGAGGGGGCTTTATATTTGCTAACTATGGCTACACCTTC

v_gene: TRBV7-3
d_gene: .
len: 16
abundance: once
j_gene: TRBJ2-2
CDR3aa: CASSLRGRGADGELFF
CDR3nt: TGTGCCAGCAGCTTAAGGGGCAGGGGAGCTGACGGGGAGCTGTTTTTT